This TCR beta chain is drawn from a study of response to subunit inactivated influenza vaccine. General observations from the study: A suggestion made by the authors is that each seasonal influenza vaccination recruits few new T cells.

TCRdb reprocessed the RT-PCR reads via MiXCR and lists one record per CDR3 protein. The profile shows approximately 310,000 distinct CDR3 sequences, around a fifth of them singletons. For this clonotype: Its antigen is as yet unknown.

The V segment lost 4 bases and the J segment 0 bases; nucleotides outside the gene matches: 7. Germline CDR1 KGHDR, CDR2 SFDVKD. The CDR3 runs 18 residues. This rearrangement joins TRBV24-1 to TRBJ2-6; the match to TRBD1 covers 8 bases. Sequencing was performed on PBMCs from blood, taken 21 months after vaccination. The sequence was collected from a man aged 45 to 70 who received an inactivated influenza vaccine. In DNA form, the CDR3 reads TGTGCCACCAGTGACCCAGGGGGCCGAGGCTCTGGGGCCAACGTCCTGACTTTC. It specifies CATSDPGGRGSGANVLTF.